The 28 T cell receptor beta chains presented below share a single source sample, sequenced in a study of radiation and T cells in renal cell carcinoma. Profiling relied on immunoSEQ multiplex PCR, and the TCRdb table lists in-frame clones only, not all of them. The sample has 100,000 to 150,000 clones, about four fifths seen once. Indicated time point: blood 2 weeks post-SBRT. Treatment here: 15 Gy SBRT to primary tumor, nephrectomy 4 weeks later. The input for sequencing was blood, taken from a patient whose treatment included radiotherapy and nephrectomy. The receptors come from a man between 45 and 60 years old with renal cell carcinoma.

The table lists this clone with a count of one. V is TRBV19 and J is TRBJ1-5, with 12 nucleotides matching TRBD1. Germline assignment: CDR1 LNHDA and CDR2 SQIVND (reference sequence). Trimming at V came to 6 bases and at J to 5 bases, leaving 11 bases not matched to a gene. The CDR3 contains 17 residues. DNA for the CDR3: TGTGCCAGTAGCTGGGACAGGGGGCAGAGCCACGATCAGCCCCAGCATTTT. Its protein is CASSWDRGQSHDQPQHF.

The V call is TRBV7-6, the J call TRBJ2-5, with D possibly TRBD2 on 5 matching bases. In germline, CDR1 is SGHVS, CDR2 FNYEAQ. This CDR3 is built from 16 residues. Deletions cut 6 bases from V and 7 bases from J, with 24 bases between. The CDR3 reads CASSPTRTDPGRTQYF. The CDR3 bases are TGTGCCAGCAGTCCTACCAGGACCGACCCGGGAAGGACCCAGTACTTC. The variable domain in full, completed from reference TRBV7-6 and TRBJ2-5, reads GAGVSQSPRYKVTKRGQDVALRCDPISGHVSLYWYRQALGQGPEFLTYFNYEAQQDKSGLPNDRFSAERPEGSISTLTIQRTEQRDSAMYRCASSPTRTDPGRTQYFGPGTRLLVL.

The V gene is TRBV4-3, the J gene TRBJ2-7; tentatively, D is TRBD1 (7 bases). This CDR3 region has 15 residues. V lost 5 bases, J lost 2 bases, and 16 bases lay in between. CDR1 and CDR2 (germline): LGHNA, YSLEER. Written as DNA, the CDR3 is TGCGCCAGCAGCGCCCAGGGGGGACGAGCCTACGAGCAGTACTTC. Its translation: CASSAQGGRAYEQYF.

The gene calls are TRBV30 and TRBJ2-5; no definite D call. The V gene lost 1 base and the J gene lost 4 bases, with 7 bases spanning the gap. CDR1 is GTSNPN and CDR2 is SVGIG in the germline V gene (reference sequence). CDR3 length equals 12 residues. This chain's CDR3 is CAWSAYGETQYF. The CDR3, as DNA: TGTGCCTGGAGTGCCTATGGAGAGACCCAGTACTTC.

This chain uses TRBV5-5 with TRBJ1-3; 8 nucleotides align to TRBD1. CDR1 and CDR2 from the germline V gene are SGHKS and YYEKEE (reference sequence). The CDR3 spans 19 residues. Trimming took 4 bases from V and 0 from J; bases not matched to a gene: 15. The CDR3: CASSLGTGHTLYSGNTIYF. The CDR3 DNA is TGTGCCAGCAGCCTCGGGACAGGCCATACACTCTACTCTGGAAACACCATATATTTT.

This clone came up many times. The chain recombines TRBV4-2 with TRBJ2-5, with 9 bases fitting TRBD2. With 5 bases clipped from V and 4 bases from J, the junction kept 5 bases outside the gene matches. Looked up from germline, CDR1 is LGHNA and CDR2 is YNFKEQ. CDR3 size: 14 residues. CDR3 sequence: CASSMREGRETQYF. The CDR3 DNA is TGTGCCAGCAGCATGCGGGAGGGCCGAGAGACCCAGTACTTC.

V usage is TRBV2 and J usage is TRBJ2-3; D is uncertain. Germline values: CDR1 SNHLY, CDR2 FYNNEI. The V gene lost 5 bases and the J gene lost 4 bases, with 10 bases spanning the gap. This CDR3 contains 13 residues. CDR3 nucleotides: TGTGCCAGCAGTCTCATGGGCGCAGATACGCAGTATTTT. The encoded protein is CASSLMGADTQYF.

This rearrangement joins TRBV5-1 to TRBJ2-7; TRBD1 matches at 7 bases. Per the germline V gene, CDR1 is SGHRS and CDR2 is YFSETQ. V gave up 0 bases and J gave up 0 bases; unmatched junction bases: 6. The length of the CDR3 is 16 residues. The CDR3 region is CASSLATGAPSYEQYF. CDR3 sequence (DNA): TGCGCCAGCAGCTTGGCCACAGGGGCCCCCTCCTACGAGCAGTACTTC.

This rearrangement joins TRBV6-5 to TRBJ1-4; 7 positions agree with TRBD1. Trimming removed 6 bases from V and 1 base from J; junction bases left unmatched: 2. This CDR3 contains 14 residues. Germline V gives CDR1 MNHEY, CDR2 SVGAGI. The DNA for the CDR3 is TGTGCCAGCAGCCGACAGGGAACTAATGAAAAACTGTTTTTT. Amino acids: CASSRQGTNEKLFF.

V and J are TRBV7-3 and TRBJ2-7; 12 bases map to TRBD1. CDR1 and CDR2 (germline): SGHTA, FQGTGA. This CDR3 is 15 amino acids long. V trimming: 5 bases; J trimming: 5 bases; junction bases outside the gene matches: 7. The CDR3 DNA sequence: TGTGCCAGCAGCCACACCGGGACAGGGGGCCACGAGCAGTACTTC. Translation gives CASSHTGTGGHEQYF.

In DNA, the CDR3 is TGCGCCAGCAGCCAAACCCAGACAAACACTGAAGCTTTCTTT. This sequence encodes CASSQTQTNTEAFF. The rearrangement uses TRBV4-1 and TRBJ1-1; no reliable D call. Germline loops: CDR1 MGHRA, CDR2 YSYEKL. V was clipped by 2 bases and J by 2 bases, with 9 bases between them. This CDR3 has 14 residues.

The CDR3 is CASSLGGTGKTQYF. As DNA, the CDR3 is TGTGCCAGCAGCTTAGGGGGTACTGGAAAGACCCAGTACTTC. The V gene is TRBV7-2, the J gene TRBJ2-5; D call uncertain. V was shortened by 1 base and J by 6 bases, with 12 bases between the two germline ends. This CDR3 contains 14 residues. Germline V gives CDR1 SGHTA, CDR2 FQGNSA. Based on the CDR3 plus reference TRBV7-2 and TRBJ2-5, the full variable domain is GAGVSQSPSNKVTEKGKDVELRCDPISGHTALYWYRQSLGQGLEFLIYFQGNSAPDKSGLPSDRFSAERTGGSVSTLTIQRTQQEDSAVYLCASSLGGTGKTQYFGPGTRLLVL.

This rearrangement joins TRBV28 to TRBJ2-4; 7 nucleotides match TRBD2. CDR3 length equals 15 residues. After removal of 2 bases from V and 3 bases from J, the junction contained 4 bases not matched to a gene. The germline V gene encodes CDR1 MDHEN and CDR2 SYDVKM. CDR3 coding DNA: TGTGCCAGCAGTTTACCAGGGAGGGACAAAAACATTCAGTACTTC. Translated, it gives CASSLPGRDKNIQYF.

V gene TRBV5-4 combines with J gene TRBJ1-2; D may be TRBD1 (6 bases). With 4 bases removed from V and 4 bases from J, the gap between germline ends came to 11 bases. CDR3 length equals 13 residues. Germline V gene sequence: CDR1 SGHNT, CDR2 YYREEE (reference sequence). The CDR3 is CASSVDRSYGYTF. In DNA, the CDR3 is TGTGCCAGCAGCGTCGACAGGAGCTATGGCTACACCTTC.

This clone was seen ten or more times. This chain joins TRBV19 and TRBJ1-1; no clear D gene. The V gene lost 4 bases and the J gene lost 3 bases, with 9 bases spanning the gap. The germline V gene has CDR1 LNHDA and CDR2 SQIVND (reference sequence). The length of the CDR3 is 13 residues. The CDR3 DNA is TGTGCCAGTAGTACTCTACGGGACACTGAAGCTTTCTTT. Its protein product is CASSTLRDTEAFF.

The rearrangement joins TRBV7-2 to TRBJ2-1; 11 bases match TRBD2. V gave up 5 bases and J gave up 5 bases; unmatched junction bases: 14. Germline V gene data show CDR1 as SGHTA and CDR2 as FQGNSA. The CDR3 spans 18 residues. CDR3 residues: CASSPDPGLAGINNEQFF. The CDR3 DNA is TGTGCCAGCAGCCCGGACCCTGGACTAGCGGGTATAAACAATGAGCAGTTCTTC.

The chain links TRBV27 to TRBJ2-3; D is perhaps TRBD1 or TRBD2 (6 bases each). CDR3 size: 16 residues. With 1 base removed from V and 5 bases from J, the gap between germline ends came to 16 bases. CDR1 and CDR2 from the germline V gene are MNHEY and SMNVEV (reference sequence). The chain's CDR3 is CASSLWSTGGGDTQYF. The CDR3 DNA follows: TGTGCCAGCAGTTTATGGTCGACAGGAGGGGGAGATACGCAGTATTTT.

This rearrangement joins TRBV15 to TRBJ2-1; D possibly corresponds to TRBD1 (6 bases). Germline lookup yields CDR1 LNHNV and CDR2 YYDKDF (reference sequence). The V end was cut by 0 bases, the J end by 5 bases, with 14 bases between. The CDR3 consists of 16 residues. DNA of the CDR3: TGTGCCACCAGCAGAGATCGAACAGGGTATGACAATGAGCAGTTCTTC. It yields the protein CATSRDRTGYDNEQFF.

J is TRBJ2-5 and V is TRBV19; D gene uncertain. Germline V gene sequence: CDR1 LNHDA, CDR2 SQIVND (reference sequence). The CDR3 loop spans 11 amino acids. Trimming removed 6 bases from V and 3 bases from J, with 5 bases in between. The CDR3 DNA follows: TGTGCCAGTAGACTTAAAGAGACCCAGTACTTC. Encoded protein: CASRLKETQYF.

The CDR3 loop reads CASSVAPGGTEAFF. CDR3 in DNA: TGTGCCAGCAGCGTAGCGCCGGGGGGCACTGAAGCTTTCTTT. The gene calls are TRBV9 and TRBJ1-1; the D gene is possibly TRBD1 (5 bases). The CDR3 runs 14 residues. V lost 0 bases and J 4 bases, leaving 10 bases between the germline ends. CDR1 and CDR2 from the germline V gene are SGDLS and YYNGEE.

This clone showed up just a few times. The gene calls are TRBV30 and TRBJ2-7, with D possibly TRBD1 on 5 matching bases. V dropped 3 bases and J dropped 0 bases, with 12 bases sitting between them. The CDR3 runs to 14 residues. The germline V gene encodes CDR1 GTSNPN and CDR2 SVGIG (reference sequence). CDR3 residues: CAWSLGLSSYEQYF. The CDR3 nucleotides are TGTGCCTGGAGCTTGGGGCTGAGCTCCTACGAGCAGTACTTC.

V is TRBV9 and J is TRBJ2-3; no clear D. This CDR3 spans 14 amino acids. V was clipped by 1 base and J by 1 base, with 7 bases between them. Germline V gene lookup returns CDR1 SGDLS and CDR2 YYNGEE. The CDR3: CASSVRLGTDTQYF. DNA for the CDR3: TGTGCCAGCAGCGTACGCCTCGGCACAGATACGCAGTATTTT.

The chain recombines TRBV20-1 with TRBJ1-2; possible D gene TRBD1, 5 bases. Germline-derived CDR1 and CDR2 are DFQATT and SNEGSKA (reference sequence). The length of the CDR3 is 11 residues. CDR3 sequence: CSAADSYGYTF. In nucleotides, the CDR3 is TGCAGCGCAGCTGACAGCTATGGCTACACCTTC.

The sample holds a few counts of this clone. The V and J genes are TRBV5-5 and TRBJ2-7; D gene uncertain. V lost 0 bases, J lost 3 bases, and 4 bases lay in between. This CDR3 is built from 12 residues. Germline CDR1 SGHKS, CDR2 YYEKEE (reference sequence). DNA for the CDR3: TGTGCCAGCAGCTTGGGAAACTACGAGCAGTACTTC. It is translated as CASSLGNYEQYF.

V gene TRBV10-2 combines with J gene TRBJ2-4; D call uncertain. Germline V lookup: CDR1 WSHSY, CDR2 SAAADI. V lost 3 bases and J 6 bases, leaving 6 bases between the germline ends. The CDR3 spans 12 residues. CDR3 region: CASSELGNIQYF. The CDR3 bases are TGCGCCAGCAGTGAATTGGGAAACATTCAGTACTTC.

This clone turned up a few times. This chain links TRBV30 with TRBJ1-1; no firm D call. This CDR3 has 13 residues. Germline CDR1 and CDR2: GTSNPN and SVGIG (reference sequence). V dropped 0 bases and J dropped 1 base, with 6 bases sitting between them. CDR3 DNA: TGTGCCTGGAGTGTAGACCGGAACACTGAAGCTTTCTTT. Its protein is CAWSVDRNTEAFF.

The V call is TRBV7-9, the J call TRBJ1-1; tentative D call: TRBD1 (5 bases). The CDR3 is 14 amino acids. Germline CDR1 SEHNR, CDR2 FQNEAQ (reference sequence). V lost 5 bases and J 0 bases, leaving 10 bases between the germline ends. The CDR3 protein is CASSGRTLNTEAFF. Written as DNA, the CDR3 is TGTGCCAGCAGCGGAAGGACACTGAACACTGAAGCTTTCTTT.

This CDR3 reads CASSIRTEGDYGYTF. CDR3 sequence (DNA): TGTGCCAGCAGCATCAGAACCGAAGGGGATTATGGCTACACCTTC. This sequence joins TRBV5-4 and TRBJ1-2; tentatively, D is TRBD1 (5 bases). This CDR3 contains 15 residues. Trimming took off 4 bases at V and 5 bases at J, with 18 bases between the two ends. The V gene's germline CDR1 is SGHNT and CDR2 YYREEE (reference sequence).